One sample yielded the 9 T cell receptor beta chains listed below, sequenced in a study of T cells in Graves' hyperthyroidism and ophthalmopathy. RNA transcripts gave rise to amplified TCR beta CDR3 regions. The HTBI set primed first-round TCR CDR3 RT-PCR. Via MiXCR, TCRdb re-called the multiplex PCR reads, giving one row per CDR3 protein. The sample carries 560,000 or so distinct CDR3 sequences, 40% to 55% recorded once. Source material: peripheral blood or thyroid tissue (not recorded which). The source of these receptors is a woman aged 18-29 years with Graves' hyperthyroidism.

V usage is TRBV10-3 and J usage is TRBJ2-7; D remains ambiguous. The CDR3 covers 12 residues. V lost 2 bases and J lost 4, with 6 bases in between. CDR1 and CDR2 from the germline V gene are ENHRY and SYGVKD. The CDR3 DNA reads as TGTGCCATCAGTGAGGACCGGTACGAGCAGTACTTC. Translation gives CAISEDRYEQYF.

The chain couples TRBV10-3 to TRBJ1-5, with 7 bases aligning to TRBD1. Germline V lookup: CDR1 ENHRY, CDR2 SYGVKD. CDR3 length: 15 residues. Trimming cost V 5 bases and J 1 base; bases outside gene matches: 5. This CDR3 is CAISIGQASNQPQHF. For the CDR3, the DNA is TGTGCCATCAGTATCGGACAGGCCAGCAATCAGCCCCAGCATTTT.

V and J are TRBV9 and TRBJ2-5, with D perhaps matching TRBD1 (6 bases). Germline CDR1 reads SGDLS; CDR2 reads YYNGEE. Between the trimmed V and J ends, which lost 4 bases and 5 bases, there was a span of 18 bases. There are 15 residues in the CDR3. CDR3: CASSSKQGWGETQYF. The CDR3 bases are TGTGCCAGCAGCAGCAAACAGGGATGGGGCGAGACCCAGTACTTC.

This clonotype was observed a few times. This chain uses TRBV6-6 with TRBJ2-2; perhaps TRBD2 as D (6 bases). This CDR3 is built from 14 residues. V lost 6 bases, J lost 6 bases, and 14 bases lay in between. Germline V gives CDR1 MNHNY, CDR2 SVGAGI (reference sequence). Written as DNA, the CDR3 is TGTGCCAGCAGCCAGGGTGGGGAGGCCGGGGAGCTGTTTTTT. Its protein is CASSQGGEAGELFF.

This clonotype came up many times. The chain's CDR3 is CSVEEEQGYSTEAFF. CDR3 DNA: TGCAGCGTTGAAGAAGAACAGGGGTATAGCACTGAAGCTTTCTTT. The rearrangement joins TRBV29-1 to TRBJ1-1, with 7 bases lining up with TRBD1. CDR1 is SQVTM, CDR2 ANQGSEA, per germline. CDR3 length: 15 residues. The J segment lost 4 bases and the V segment lost 0 bases, leaving 8 bases of the junction unmatched.

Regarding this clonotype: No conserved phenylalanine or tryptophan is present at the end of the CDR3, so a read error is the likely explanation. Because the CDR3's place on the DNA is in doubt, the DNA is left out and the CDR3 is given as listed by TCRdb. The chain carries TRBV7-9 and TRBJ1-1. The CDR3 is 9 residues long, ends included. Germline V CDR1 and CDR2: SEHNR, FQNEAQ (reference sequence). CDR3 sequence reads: CASSLVQFS.

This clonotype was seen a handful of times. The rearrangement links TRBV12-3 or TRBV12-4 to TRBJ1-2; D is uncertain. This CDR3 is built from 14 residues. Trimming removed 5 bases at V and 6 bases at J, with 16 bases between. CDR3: CASSPRRDGDGYTF. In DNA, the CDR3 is TGTGCCAGCAGTCCGCGGCGGGATGGGGATGGCTACACCTTC.

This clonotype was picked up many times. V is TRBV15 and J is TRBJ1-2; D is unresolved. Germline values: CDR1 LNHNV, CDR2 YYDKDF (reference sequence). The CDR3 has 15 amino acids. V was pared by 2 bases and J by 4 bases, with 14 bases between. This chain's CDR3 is CATSRSHSSSYGYTF. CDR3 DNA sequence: TGTGCCACCAGCAGAAGCCATTCATCTAGCTATGGCTACACCTTC.

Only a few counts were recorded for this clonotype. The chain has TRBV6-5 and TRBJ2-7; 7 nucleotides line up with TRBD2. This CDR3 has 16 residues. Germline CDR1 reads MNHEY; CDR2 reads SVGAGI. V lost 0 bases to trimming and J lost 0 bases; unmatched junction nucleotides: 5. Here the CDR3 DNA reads TGTGCCAGCAGTTACTCAGTAGCGGGCCTCTCCTACGAGCAGTACTTC. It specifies CASSYSVAGLSYEQYF.